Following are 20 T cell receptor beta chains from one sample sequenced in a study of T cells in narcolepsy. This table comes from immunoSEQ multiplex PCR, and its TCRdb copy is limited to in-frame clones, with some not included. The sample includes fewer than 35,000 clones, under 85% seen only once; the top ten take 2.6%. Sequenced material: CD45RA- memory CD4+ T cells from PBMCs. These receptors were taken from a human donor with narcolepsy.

The CDR3 DNA is TGTGCCAGCTCAGCGACAGGGGGAACAGATACGCAGTATTTT. It yields the protein CASSATGGTDTQYF. The genes are TRBV18 and TRBJ2-3, with 9 bases fitting TRBD1. Germline V gene data show CDR1 as KGHSH and CDR2 as LQKENI. This CDR3 is built from 14 residues. V lost 5 bases, J lost 3 bases, and 3 bases stayed unmatched. Full variable domain (rest looked up from reference TRBV18 and TRBJ2-3): NAGVMQNPRHLVRRRGQEARLRCSPMKGHSHVYWYRQLPEEGLKFMVYLQKENIIDESGMPKERFSAEFPKEGPSILRIQQVVRGDSAAYFCASSATGGTDTQYFGPGTRLTVL.

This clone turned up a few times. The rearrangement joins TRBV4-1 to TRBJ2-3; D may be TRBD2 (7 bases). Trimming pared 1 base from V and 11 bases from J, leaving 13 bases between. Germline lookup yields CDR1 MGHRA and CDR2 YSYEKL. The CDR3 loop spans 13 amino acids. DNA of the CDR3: TGCGCCAGCAGCCAAGCACCGGGGGGCAGGCAGTATTTT. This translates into CASSQAPGGRQYF.

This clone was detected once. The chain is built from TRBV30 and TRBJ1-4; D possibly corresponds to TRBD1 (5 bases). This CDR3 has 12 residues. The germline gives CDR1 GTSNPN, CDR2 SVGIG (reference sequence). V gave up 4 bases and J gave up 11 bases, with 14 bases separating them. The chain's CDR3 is CAWTPGEGKLFF. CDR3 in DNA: TGTGCCTGGACCCCTGGGGAGGGGAAACTGTTTTTT.

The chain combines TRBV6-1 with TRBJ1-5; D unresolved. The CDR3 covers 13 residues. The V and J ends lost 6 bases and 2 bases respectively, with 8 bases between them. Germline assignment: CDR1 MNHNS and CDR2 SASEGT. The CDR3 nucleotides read TGTGCCAGCAGGGTCGGGGGCAATCAGCCCCAGCATTTT. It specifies CASRVGGNQPQHF.

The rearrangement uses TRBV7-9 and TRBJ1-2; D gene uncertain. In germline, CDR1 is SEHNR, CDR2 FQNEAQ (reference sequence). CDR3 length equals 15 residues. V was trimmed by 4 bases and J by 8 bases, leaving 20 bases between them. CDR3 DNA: TGTGCCAGCAGCTCCCAGGACGGTGTTTTGAGGGGCTACACCTTC. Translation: CASSSQDGVLRGYTF.

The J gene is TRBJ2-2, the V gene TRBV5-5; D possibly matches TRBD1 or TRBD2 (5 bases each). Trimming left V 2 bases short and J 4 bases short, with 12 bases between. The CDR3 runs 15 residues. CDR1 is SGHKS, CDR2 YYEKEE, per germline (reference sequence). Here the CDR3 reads CASSLGTAPTGELFF. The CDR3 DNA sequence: TGTGCCAGCAGCTTAGGGACGGCCCCCACCGGGGAGCTGTTTTTT.

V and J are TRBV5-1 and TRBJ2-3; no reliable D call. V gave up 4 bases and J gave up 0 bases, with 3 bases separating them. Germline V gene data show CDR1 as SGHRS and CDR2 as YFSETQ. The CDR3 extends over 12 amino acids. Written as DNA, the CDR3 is TGCGCCAGCAGCGGAAGCACAGATACGCAGTATTTT. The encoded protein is CASSGSTDTQYF.

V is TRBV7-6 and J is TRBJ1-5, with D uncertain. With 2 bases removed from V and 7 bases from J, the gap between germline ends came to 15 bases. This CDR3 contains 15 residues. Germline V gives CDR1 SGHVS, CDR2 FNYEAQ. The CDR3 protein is CASSLSGNGKQPQHF. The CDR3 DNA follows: TGTGCCAGCAGCTTAAGTGGGAACGGAAAACAGCCCCAGCATTTT.

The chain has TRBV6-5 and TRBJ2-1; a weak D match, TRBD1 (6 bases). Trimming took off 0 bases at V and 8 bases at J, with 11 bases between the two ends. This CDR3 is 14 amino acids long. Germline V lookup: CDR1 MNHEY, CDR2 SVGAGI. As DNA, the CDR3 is TGTGCCAGCAGTTACTCCCAGGGGTCGGATGAGCAGTTCTTC. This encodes CASSYSQGSDEQFF.

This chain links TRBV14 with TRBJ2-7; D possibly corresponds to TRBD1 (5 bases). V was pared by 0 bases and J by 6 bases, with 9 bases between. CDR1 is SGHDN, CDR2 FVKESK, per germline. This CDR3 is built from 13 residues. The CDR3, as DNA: TGTGCCAGCAGCCAAGAGTTGGACACCGAGCAGTACTTC. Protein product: CASSQELDTEQYF.

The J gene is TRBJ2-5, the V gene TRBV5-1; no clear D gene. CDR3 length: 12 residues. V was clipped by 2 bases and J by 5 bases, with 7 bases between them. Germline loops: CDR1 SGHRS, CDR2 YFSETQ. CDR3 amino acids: CASSFTLETQYF. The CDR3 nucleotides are TGCGCCAGCAGCTTCACCCTGGAGACCCAGTACTTC.

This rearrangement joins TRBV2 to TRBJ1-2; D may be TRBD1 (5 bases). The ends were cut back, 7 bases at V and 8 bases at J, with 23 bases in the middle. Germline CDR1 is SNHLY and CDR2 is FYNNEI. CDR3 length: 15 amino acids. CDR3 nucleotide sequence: TGTGCCAGCAATAACATCGGGGCCATGCCACTGGGCTACACCTTC. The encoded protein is CASNNIGAMPLGYTF.

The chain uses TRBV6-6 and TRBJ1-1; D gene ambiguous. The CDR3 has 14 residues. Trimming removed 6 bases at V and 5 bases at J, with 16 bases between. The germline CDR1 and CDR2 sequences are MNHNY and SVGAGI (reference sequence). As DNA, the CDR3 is TGTGCCAGCAGCACATATGGGGAAGCAACTGAAGCTTTCTTT. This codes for CASSTYGEATEAFF.

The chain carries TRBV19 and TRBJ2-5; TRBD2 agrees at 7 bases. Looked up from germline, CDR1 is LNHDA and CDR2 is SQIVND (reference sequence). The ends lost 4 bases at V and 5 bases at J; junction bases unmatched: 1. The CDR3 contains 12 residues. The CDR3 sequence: CASSSGGETQYF. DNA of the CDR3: TGTGCCAGTAGTAGCGGGGGTGAGACCCAGTACTTC.

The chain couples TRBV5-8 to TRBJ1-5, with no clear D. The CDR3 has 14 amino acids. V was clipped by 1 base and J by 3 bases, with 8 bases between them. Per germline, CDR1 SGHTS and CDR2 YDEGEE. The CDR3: CASSLTGVNQPQHF. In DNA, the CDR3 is TGTGCCAGCAGCTTGACTGGTGTCAATCAGCCCCAGCATTTT.

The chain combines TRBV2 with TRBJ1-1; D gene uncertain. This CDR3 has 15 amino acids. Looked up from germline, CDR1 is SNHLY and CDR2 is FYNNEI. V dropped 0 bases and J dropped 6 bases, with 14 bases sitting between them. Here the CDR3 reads CASSEAPTSLSEAFF. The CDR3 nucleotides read TGTGCCAGCAGTGAAGCCCCGACATCGCTTTCTGAAGCTTTCTTT.

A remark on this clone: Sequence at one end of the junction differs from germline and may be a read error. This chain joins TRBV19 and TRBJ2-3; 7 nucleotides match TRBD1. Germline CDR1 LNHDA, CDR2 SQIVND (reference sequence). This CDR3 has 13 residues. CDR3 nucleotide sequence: TGTGCCAGCAGTAGGGGGCAGCCAGATACGCAGTATTTT. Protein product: CASSRGQPDTQYF.

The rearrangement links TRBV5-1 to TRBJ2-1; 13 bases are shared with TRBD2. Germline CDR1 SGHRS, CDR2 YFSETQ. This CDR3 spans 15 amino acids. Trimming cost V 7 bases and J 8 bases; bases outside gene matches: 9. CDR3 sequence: CASGPTSGGADEQFF. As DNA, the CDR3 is TGCGCCAGCGGCCCAACTAGCGGGGGGGCGGATGAGCAGTTCTTC.

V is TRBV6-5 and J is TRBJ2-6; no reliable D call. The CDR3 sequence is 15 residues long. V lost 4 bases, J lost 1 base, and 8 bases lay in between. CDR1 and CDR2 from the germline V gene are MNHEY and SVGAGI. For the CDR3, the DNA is TGTGCCAGCAGTTCCCTTGATTCTGGGGCCAACGTCCTGACTTTC. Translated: CASSSLDSGANVLTF.

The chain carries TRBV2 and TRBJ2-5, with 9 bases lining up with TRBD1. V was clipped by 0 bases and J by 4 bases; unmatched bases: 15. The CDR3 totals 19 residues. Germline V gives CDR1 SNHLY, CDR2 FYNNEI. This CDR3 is CASSEAVQGATVSGETQYF. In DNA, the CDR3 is TGTGCCAGCAGTGAAGCTGTACAGGGGGCTACGGTCTCGGGAGAGACCCAGTACTTC.